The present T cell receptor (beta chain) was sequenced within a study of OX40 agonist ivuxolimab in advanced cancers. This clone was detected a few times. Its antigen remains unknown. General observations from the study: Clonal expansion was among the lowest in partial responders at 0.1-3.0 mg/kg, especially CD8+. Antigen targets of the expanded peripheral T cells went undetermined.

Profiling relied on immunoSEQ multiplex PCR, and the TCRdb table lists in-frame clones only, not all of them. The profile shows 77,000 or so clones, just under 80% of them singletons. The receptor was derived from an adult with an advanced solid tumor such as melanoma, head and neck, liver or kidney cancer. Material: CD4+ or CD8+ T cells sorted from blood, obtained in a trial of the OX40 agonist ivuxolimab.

This CDR3 is CASSVPGGDTEAFF. The CDR3 DNA reads as TGTGCCAGCAGCGTGCCGGGGGGAGACACTGAAGCTTTCTTT. This chain links TRBV9 with TRBJ1-1; D is possibly TRBD1 (5 bases). Germline loops: CDR1 SGDLS, CDR2 YYNGEE. With 2 bases removed from V and 3 bases from J, the gap between germline ends came to 11 bases. This CDR3 region has 14 residues. Looking up the rest from reference TRBV9 and TRBJ1-1 gives the full variable domain: DSGVTQTPKHLITATGQRVTLRCSPRSGDLSVYWYQQSLDQGLQFLIQYYNGEERAKGNILERFSAQQFPDLHSELNLSSLELGDSALYFCASSVPGGDTEAFFGQGTRLTVV.